In its sample, the clone carrying this T cell receptor beta chain was seen a few times. Its cognate antigen is unknown. The data were taken from a study of graft-versus-host responses after intestinal transplantation. The CDR3 covers 13 residues. CDR1 and CDR2 (germline): SGHRS, YFSETQ. V lost 4 bases, J lost 4 bases, and 10 bases lay in between. Profiling relied on immunoSEQ multiplex PCR, and the TCRdb table lists in-frame clones only, not all of them. Among 45,000 or so clones, about 91% were seen once, and the ten largest hold approximately 4.7%. Study-wide findings and caveats: Peak GvH clone levels in circulation were associated with early post-transplant HvG declines.

The receptor was isolated from a human patient who received an intestinal transplant, so some T cells may come from the graft donor. The specimen was PBMCs, collected 524 days after transplant. This chain uses TRBV5-1 with TRBJ2-3; D tentatively fits TRBD1 or TRBD2 (5 bases each). The CDR3 spells CASSLMGPDTQYF. Written as DNA, the CDR3 is TGCGCCAGCAGCCTGATGGGACCAGATACGCAGTATTTT. The full variable domain, rest sourced from reference TRBV5-1 and TRBJ2-3, is KAGVTQTPRYLIKTRGQQVTLSCSPISGHRSVSWYQQTPGQGLQFLFEYFSETQRNKGNFPGRFSGRQFSNSRSEMNVSTLELGDSALYLCASSLMGPDTQYFGPGTRLTVL.